This T cell receptor beta chain was identified during a study of shared clonotypes between healthy human individuals. Study-level background: Aged 18 to 49, the donors were two women and a few men.

As concerns this clone: Antigen specificity is unknown.

Overall study results and limits: Investigators expected sequencing depth to affect clonotype sharing among donors. Larger estimated richness was generally recorded for naive subsets relative to memory subsets. A handful of donors had about 5% of their naive CD4 clonotypes in common.

CDR1 and CDR2 (germline): MDHEN, SYDVKM. The CDR3 covers 11 residues. Trimming pared 4 bases from V and 8 bases from J, leaving 8 bases between. Sequenced by immunoSEQ multiplex PCR; TCRdb stores in-frame clones only, minus some. The sample includes more than 2 million clones, around 95% seen only once; the top ten take approximately 0.13%. This chain links TRBV28 with TRBJ1-2, with unresolved D. The TCR comes from a man aged 18 to 35 in good health. Sequenced sample: naive CD4+ T cells sorted from blood. Stated subset: CD45RA+ positively selected. The CDR3 sequence: CASSSIGGYTF. As DNA, the CDR3 is TGTGCCAGCAGTTCCATCGGGGGCTACACCTTC.